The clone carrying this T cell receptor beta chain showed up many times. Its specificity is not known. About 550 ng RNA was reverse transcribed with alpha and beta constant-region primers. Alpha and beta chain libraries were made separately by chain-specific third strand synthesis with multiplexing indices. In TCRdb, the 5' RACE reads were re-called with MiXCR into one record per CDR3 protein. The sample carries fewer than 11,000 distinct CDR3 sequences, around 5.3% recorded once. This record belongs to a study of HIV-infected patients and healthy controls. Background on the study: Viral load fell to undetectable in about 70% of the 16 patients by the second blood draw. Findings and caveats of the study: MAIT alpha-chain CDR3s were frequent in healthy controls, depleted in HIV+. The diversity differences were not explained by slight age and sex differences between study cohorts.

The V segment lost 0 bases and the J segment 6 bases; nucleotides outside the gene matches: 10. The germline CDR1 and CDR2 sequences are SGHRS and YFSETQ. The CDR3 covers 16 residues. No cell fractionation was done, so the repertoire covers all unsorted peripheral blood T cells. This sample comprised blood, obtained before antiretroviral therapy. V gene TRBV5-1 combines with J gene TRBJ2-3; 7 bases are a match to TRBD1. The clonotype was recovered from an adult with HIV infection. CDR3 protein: CASSLAEGGASDTQYF. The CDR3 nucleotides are TGCGCCAGCAGCTTGGCCGAAGGGGGCGCATCGGATACGCAGTATTTT.